This T cell receptor beta chain emerged from a study of sequential checkpoint blockade in melanoma. Study information: TCRbeta immunosequencing was performed on DNA from 75 to 95 pretreatment melanoma tumor samples.

As to treatment: randomized to nivolumab then ipilimumab (arm A) or the reverse (arm B). TCRdb's table, derived via immunoSEQ multiplex PCR, lists solely in-frame clones and lacks some. The sample records roughly 6,800 clones, under 30% being singletons. Germline V gene data show CDR1 as MDHEN and CDR2 as SYDVKM. The germline V and J ends were trimmed by 3 bases and 3 bases, with 11 bases remaining between them. The CDR3 spans 14 residues. Findings and caveats of the study: PD-L1 staining and CD8+ counts, not mutational load, tracked tumor T-cell clonality. Response in arm A was associated with pretreatment TIL clonality.

In this sample, this clone turned up a few times. Its antigen is not known. This sequence was found in a human donor with melanoma. The chain combines TRBV28 with TRBJ1-2, with a possible D match to TRBD1 (5 bases). The input for sequencing was tumor tissue (inferred from file names), taken from a patient given nivolumab and ipilimumab in sequence. CDR3 residues: CASSFGTDHYGYTF. The CDR3 nucleotides read TGTGCCAGCAGTTTTGGGACGGACCACTATGGCTACACCTTC.